This T cell receptor (beta chain) was recovered during a study of T cells expressing NK-cell markers. For the study at large: The eight sequenced donors comprised seven who were HCMV-seropositive and one who was seronegative. General study findings and limits: Dominant NKG2C+ clonotypes were found to form about 1.0-7.5% of CD8+ T cells in over five donors.

TCRdb re-called the 5' RACE reads and catalogs CDR3 proteins one per entry, DNA excluded. The repertoire table contains about 110,000 distinct CDR3 sequences. The CDR3 spans 12 residues. Germline-derived CDR1 and CDR2 are SQVTM and ANQGSEA. A note on this clonotype: The antigen is undetermined.

The chain uses TRBV29-1 and TRBJ1-2; TCRdb names TRBD1, which stays unverified in the absence of DNA. Sequenced: blood T cells: a sorted CD56 or NKG2C T cell subset, CD4+ or CD8+ T cells, or bulk PBMC T cells (not recorded which). The TCR comes from a woman between 18 and 75 years old in good health. The CDR3 loop reads CSVPGDFYGYTF.